This TCR beta chain was obtained from a study of beta chain features in type 1 diabetes. At the level of the study: The study found patients and healthy donors alike in age, gender and cell yields.

General study points: Amplification by PCR could prefer shorter templates, with the same effect in patients and controls.

The study reverse transcribed the entire isolated RNA, so it sequenced expressed TCRB transcripts. Data came from immunoSEQ multiplex PCR; TCRdb stores just in-frame clones and leaves some out. The sample lists about 130,000 clones, about 10% occurring once. This clone was found a few times. Its specificity is not known. The CDR3 loop spans 16 amino acids. V lost 1 base and J lost 1, with 8 bases in between. Germline loops: CDR1 MGHRA, CDR2 YSYEKL. CD45RO/CCR7/CD25/CD127/CD95/CD27 staining was used to isolate CD4+ naive, central memory, regulatory and stem cell-like memory cells by sorting. All sorted populations exceeded 98% purity.

The genes are TRBV4-1 and TRBJ2-6; D is unresolved. This receptor was taken from a man younger than 35 in good health. Sequencing was performed on central memory CD4+ T cells from blood. The CDR3: CASSQGERSGANVLTF. CDR3 nucleotide sequence: TGCGCCAGCAGCCAAGGTGAGAGATCTGGGGCCAACGTCCTGACTTTC.